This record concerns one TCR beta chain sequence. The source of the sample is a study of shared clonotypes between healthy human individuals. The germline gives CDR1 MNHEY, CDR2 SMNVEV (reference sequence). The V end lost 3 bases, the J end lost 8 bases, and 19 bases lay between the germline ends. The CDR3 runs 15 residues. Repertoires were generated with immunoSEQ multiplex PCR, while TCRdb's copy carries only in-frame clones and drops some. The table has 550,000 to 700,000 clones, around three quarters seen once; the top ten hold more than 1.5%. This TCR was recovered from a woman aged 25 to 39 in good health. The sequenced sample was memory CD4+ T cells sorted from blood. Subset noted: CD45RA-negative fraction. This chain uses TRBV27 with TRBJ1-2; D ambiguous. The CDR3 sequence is CASSLYPVADGGYTF. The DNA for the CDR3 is TGTGCCAGCAGTTTGTATCCTGTTGCCGATGGAGGCTACACCTTC.